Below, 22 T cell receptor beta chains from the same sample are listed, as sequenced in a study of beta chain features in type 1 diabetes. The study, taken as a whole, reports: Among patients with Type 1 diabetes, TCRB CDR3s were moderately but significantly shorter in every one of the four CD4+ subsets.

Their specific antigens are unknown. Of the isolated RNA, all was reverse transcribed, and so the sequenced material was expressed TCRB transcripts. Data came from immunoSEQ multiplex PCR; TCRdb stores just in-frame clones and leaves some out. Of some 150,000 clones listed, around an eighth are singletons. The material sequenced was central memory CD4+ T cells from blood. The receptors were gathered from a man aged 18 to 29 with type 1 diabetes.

The CDR3 protein is CASSPQGGPNLNSPLHF. Written as DNA, the CDR3 is TGTGCCAGCTCACCCCAAGGGGGTCCAAACCTTAATTCACCCCTCCACTTT. The V and J genes are TRBV18 and TRBJ1-6; tentatively, D is TRBD1 (6 bases). Trimming shortened V by 3 bases and J by 6 bases, and 18 bases separated the two germline ends. The germline CDR1 and CDR2 sequences are KGHSH and LQKENI. CDR3 length equals 17 residues.

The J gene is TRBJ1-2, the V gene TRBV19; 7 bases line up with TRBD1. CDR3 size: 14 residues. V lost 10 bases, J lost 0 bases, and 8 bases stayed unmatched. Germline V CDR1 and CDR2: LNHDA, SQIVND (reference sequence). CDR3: CATSTGTANYGYTF. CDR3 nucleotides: TGTGCCACTAGCACAGGGACAGCTAACTATGGCTACACCTTC. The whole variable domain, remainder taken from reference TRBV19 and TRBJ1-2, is DGGITQSPKYLFRKEGQNVTLSCEQNLNHDAMYWYRQDPGQGLRLIYYSQIVNDFQKGDIAEGYSVSREKKESFPLTVTSAQKNPTAFYLCATSTGTANYGYTFGSGTRLTVV.

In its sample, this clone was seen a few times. The DNA of the CDR3 is TGCGCCTCCCGGGCCGGGGCCCCCACAATTAGCACAGATACGCAGTATTTT. Translation gives CASRAGAPTISTDTQYF. The rearrangement links TRBV5-1 to TRBJ2-3; D might be TRBD1 or TRBD2, each matching 5 bases. The ends were cut back, 10 bases at V and 0 bases at J, with 24 bases in the middle. Germline V gives CDR1 SGHRS, CDR2 YFSETQ. CDR3 length: 17 amino acids.

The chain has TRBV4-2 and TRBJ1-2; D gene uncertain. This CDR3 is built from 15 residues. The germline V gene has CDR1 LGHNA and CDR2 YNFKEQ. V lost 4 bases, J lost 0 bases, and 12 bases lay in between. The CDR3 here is CASSPEYEANYGYTF. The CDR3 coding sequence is TGTGCCAGCAGCCCAGAATATGAAGCTAACTATGGCTACACCTTC.

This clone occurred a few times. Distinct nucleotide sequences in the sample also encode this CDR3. CDR3 nucleotides: TGTGCCAGCTCACCCGGGCAGGGGGGTTCACCCCTCCACTTT. It specifies CASSPGQGGSPLHF. V is TRBV18 and J is TRBJ1-6; 7 bases align to TRBD1. The CDR3 is made up of 14 amino acids. V lost 3 bases and J lost 9; bases outside the gene matches: 5. The germline V gene has CDR1 KGHSH and CDR2 LQKENI.

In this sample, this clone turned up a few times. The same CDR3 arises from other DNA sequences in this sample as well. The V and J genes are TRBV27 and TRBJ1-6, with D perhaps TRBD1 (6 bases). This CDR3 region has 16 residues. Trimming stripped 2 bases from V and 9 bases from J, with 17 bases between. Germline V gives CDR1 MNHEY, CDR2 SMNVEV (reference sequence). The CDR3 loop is CASSLGGGRVGSPLHF. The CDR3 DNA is TGTGCCAGCAGTTTAGGCGGGGGGCGCGTAGGTTCACCCCTCCACTTT.

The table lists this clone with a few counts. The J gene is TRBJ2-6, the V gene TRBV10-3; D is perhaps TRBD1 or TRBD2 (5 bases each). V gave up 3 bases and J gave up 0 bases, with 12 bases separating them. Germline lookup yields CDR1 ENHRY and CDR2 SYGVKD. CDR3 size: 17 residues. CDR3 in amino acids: CAISDKGPGSGANVLTF. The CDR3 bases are TGTGCCATCAGTGATAAGGGACCAGGCTCTGGGGCCAACGTCCTGACTTTC.

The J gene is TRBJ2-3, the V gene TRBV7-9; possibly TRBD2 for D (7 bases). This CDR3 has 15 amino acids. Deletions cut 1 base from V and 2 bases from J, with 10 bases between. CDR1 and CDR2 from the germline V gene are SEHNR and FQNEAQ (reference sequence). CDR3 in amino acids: CASSLGGGPTDTQYF. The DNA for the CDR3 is TGTGCCAGCAGCTTAGGCGGGGGCCCCACAGATACGCAGTATTTT.

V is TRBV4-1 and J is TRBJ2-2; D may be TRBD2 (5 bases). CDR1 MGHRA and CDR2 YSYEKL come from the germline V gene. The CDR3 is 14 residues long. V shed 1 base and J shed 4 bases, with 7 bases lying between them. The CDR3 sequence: CASSQGGSTGELFF. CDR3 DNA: TGCGCCAGCAGCCAAGGCGGGTCCACCGGGGAGCTGTTTTTT.

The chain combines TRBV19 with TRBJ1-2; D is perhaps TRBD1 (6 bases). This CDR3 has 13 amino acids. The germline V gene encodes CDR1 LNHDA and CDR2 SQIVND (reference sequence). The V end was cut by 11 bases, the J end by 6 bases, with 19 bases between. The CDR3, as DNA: TGTGCCCTGGGCGGGGAACAGGGTGATGGCTACACCTTC. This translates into CALGGEQGDGYTF.

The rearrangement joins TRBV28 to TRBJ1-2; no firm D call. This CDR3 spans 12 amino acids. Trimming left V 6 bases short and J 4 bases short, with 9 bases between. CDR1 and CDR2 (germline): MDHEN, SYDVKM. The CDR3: CASRREAYGYTF. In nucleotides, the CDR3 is TGTGCCAGCAGGAGAGAAGCCTATGGCTACACCTTC.

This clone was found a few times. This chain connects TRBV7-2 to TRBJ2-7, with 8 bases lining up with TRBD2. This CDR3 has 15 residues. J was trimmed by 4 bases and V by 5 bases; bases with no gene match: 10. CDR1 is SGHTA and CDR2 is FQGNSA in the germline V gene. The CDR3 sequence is CASSPHGGGTYEQYF. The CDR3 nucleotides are TGTGCCAGCAGCCCTCACGGCGGGGGGACGTACGAGCAGTACTTC.

The CDR3 loop is CASSPADGSPLHF. The CDR3 region has the DNA TGTGCCAGCTCACCCGCGGACGGATCACCCCTCCACTTT. The chain couples TRBV18 to TRBJ1-6, with unresolved D. Germline-derived CDR1 and CDR2 are KGHSH and LQKENI. The V end lost 3 bases, the J end lost 10 bases, and 10 bases lay between the germline ends. This CDR3 has 13 amino acids.

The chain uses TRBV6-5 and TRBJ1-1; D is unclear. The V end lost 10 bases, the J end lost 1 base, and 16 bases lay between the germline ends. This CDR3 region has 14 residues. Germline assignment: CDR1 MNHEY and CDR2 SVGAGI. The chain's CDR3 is CATSFGVKNTEAFF. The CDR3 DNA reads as TGTGCCACCTCCTTTGGGGTTAAGAACACTGAAGCTTTCTTT.

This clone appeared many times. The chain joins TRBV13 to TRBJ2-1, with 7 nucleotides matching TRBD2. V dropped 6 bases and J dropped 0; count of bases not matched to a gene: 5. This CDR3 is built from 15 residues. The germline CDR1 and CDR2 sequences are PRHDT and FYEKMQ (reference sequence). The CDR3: CASSYLADSYNEQFF. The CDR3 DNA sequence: TGTGCCAGCAGTTATCTAGCGGACTCCTACAATGAGCAGTTCTTC.

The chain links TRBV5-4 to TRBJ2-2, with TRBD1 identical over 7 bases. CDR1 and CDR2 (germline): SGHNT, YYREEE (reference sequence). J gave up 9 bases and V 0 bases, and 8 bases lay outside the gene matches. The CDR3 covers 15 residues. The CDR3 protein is CASSLDVTGTRELFF. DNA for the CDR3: TGTGCCAGCAGCTTGGATGTGACAGGGACCAGGGAGCTGTTTTTT.

CDR3 protein: CAWSVGGGGQETQYF. The CDR3 DNA is TGTGCCTGGAGTGTTGGAGGAGGCGGGCAAGAGACCCAGTACTTC. V gene TRBV30 combines with J gene TRBJ2-5; D perhaps matches TRBD2 (5 bases). This CDR3 has 15 amino acids. With 0 bases removed from V and 2 bases from J, the gap between germline ends came to 13 bases. Germline V gene sequence: CDR1 GTSNPN, CDR2 SVGIG (reference sequence).

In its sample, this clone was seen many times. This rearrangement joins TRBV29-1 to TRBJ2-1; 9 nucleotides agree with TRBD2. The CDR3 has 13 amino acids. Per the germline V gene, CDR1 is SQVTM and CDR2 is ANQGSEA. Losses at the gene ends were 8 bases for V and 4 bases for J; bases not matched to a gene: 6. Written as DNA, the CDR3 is TGCAGCCCGAGCGGGGGGCCGTACAATGAGCAGTTCTTC. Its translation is CSPSGGPYNEQFF.

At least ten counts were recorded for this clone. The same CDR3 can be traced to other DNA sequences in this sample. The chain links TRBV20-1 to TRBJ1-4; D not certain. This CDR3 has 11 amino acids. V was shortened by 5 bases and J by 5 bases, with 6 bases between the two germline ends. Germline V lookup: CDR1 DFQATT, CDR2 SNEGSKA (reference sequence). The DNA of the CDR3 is TGCAGTGCTCGATTGAATGAAAAACTGTTTTTT. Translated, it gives CSARLNEKLFF.

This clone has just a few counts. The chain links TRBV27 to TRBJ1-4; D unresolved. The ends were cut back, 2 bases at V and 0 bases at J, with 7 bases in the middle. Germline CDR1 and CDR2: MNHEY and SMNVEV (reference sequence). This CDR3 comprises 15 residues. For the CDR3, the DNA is TGTGCCAGCAGTTTACGGCCATCAACTAATGAAAAACTGTTTTTT. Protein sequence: CASSLRPSTNEKLFF.

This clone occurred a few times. The CDR3: CASSLERAGGRAFF. DNA of the CDR3: TGTGCCAGCAGCTTGGAGAGGGCAGGGGGCAGAGCTTTCTTT. The V and J genes are TRBV5-4 and TRBJ1-1, with 8 bases identical to TRBD1. J gave up 10 bases and V 0 bases, and 8 bases lay outside the gene matches. The CDR3 loop spans 14 amino acids. CDR1 SGHNT and CDR2 YYREEE come from the germline V gene (reference sequence). Based on the CDR3 plus reference TRBV5-4 and TRBJ1-1, the full variable domain is ETGVTQSPTHLIKTRGQQVTLRCSSQSGHNTVSWYQQALGQGPQFIFQYYREEENGRGNFPPRFSGLQFPNYSSELNVNALELDDSALYLCASSLERAGGRAFFGQGTRLTVV.

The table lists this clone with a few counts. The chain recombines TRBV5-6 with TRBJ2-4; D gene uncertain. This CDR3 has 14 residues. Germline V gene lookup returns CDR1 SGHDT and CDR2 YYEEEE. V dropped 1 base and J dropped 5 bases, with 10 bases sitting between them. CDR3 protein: CASSLWERENIQYF. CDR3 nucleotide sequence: TGTGCCAGCAGCTTGTGGGAAAGGGAAAACATTCAGTACTTC.